This T cell receptor beta chain was identified in a study of T cells after yellow fever vaccination. The study, taken as a whole, reports: After the booster, 96% of CD4 and about nine tenths of CD8 primary-response clones were re-detected.

This clonotype has just a few counts. As yet, its antigen is unknown. The CDR3 totals 14 residues. V lost 0 bases and J lost 8, with 12 bases in between. Germline V gene sequence: CDR1 SGHTA, CDR2 FQGNSA. Researchers made TCR cDNA using 5'RACE template switching, and this step added a universal primer site and UMIs. TCRdb reprocessed the 5' RACE reads via MiXCR and lists one record per CDR3 protein. The sample holds hundreds of thousands of distinct CDR3 sequences; around 13% are singletons and the top ten take approximately 3.3%. The chain is built from TRBV7-2 and TRBJ2-3; D is perhaps TRBD1 or TRBD2 (6 bases each). The sample consisted of CD4+ T cells sorted from PBMCs, taken 15 days after the yellow fever booster vaccination. The TCR comes from a man younger than 35 who received the YFV17D yellow fever vaccine. CDR3 loop: CASSLAWGAVTQYF. The CDR3 nucleotides are TGTGCCAGCAGCTTAGCGTGGGGGGCAGTTACGCAGTATTTT.